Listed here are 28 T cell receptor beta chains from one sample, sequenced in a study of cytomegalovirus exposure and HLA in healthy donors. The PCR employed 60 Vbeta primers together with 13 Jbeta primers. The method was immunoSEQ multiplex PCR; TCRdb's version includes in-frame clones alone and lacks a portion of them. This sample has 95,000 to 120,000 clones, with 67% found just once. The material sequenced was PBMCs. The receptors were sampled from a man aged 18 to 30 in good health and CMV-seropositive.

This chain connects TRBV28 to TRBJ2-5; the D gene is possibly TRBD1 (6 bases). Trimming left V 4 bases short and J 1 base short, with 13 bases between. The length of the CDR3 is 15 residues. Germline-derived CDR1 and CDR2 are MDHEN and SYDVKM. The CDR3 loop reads CASSSTGFLQETQYF. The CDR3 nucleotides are TGTGCCAGCAGTTCCACAGGGTTCCTCCAAGAGACCCAGTACTTC.

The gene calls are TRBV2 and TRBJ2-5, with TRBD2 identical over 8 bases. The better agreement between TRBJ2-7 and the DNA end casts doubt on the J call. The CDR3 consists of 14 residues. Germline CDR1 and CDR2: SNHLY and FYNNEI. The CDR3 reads CATLAGPGSYEQYF. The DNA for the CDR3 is TGTGCCACCTTAGCGGGGCCAGGCTCCTACGAGCAGTACTTC.

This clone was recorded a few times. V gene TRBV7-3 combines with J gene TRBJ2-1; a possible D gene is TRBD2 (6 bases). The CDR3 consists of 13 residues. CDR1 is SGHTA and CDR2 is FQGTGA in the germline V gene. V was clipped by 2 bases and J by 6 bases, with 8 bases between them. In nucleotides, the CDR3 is TGTGCCAGCAGCTTACCGGGGGTCAATGAGCAGTTCTTC. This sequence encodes CASSLPGVNEQFF.

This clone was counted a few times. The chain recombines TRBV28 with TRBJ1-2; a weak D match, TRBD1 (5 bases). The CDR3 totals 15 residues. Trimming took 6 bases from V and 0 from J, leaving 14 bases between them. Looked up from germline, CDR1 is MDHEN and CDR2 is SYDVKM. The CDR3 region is CASSRGTPANYGYTF. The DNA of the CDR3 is TGTGCCAGCAGCCGCGGGACTCCTGCTAACTATGGCTACACCTTC.

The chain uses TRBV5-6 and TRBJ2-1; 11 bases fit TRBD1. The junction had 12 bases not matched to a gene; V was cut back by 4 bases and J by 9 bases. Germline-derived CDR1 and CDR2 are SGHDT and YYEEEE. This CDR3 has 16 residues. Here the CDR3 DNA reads TGTGCCAGCAGCAGGGGACAGGGGGGAAAAATCGTTGAGCAGTTCTTC. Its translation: CASSRGQGGKIVEQFF.

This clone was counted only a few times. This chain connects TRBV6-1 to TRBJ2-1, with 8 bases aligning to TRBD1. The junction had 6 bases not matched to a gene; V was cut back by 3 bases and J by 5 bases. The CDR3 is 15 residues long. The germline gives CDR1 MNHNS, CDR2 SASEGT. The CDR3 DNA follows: TGTGCCAGCAGTGAGGCAGGGGGCGATCACAATGAGCAGTTCTTC. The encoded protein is CASSEAGGDHNEQFF.

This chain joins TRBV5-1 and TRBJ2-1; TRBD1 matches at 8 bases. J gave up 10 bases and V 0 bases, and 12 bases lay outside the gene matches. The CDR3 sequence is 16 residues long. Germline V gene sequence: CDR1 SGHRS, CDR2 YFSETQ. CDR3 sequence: CASSLARQGRVSEQFF. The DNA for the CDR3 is TGCGCCAGCAGCTTGGCGAGACAGGGGAGAGTAAGCGAGCAGTTCTTC.

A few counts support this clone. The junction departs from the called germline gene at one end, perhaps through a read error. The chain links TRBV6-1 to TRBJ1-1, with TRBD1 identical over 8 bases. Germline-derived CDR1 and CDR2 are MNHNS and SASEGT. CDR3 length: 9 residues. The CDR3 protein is CATRDRLSF. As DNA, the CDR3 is TGTGCCACCCGGGACAGGCTGTCTTTT.

The DNA of the CDR3 is TGTGCCAGCAGCCATACAGGGGGCGGCTACACCTTC. It translates to CASSHTGGGYTF. This sequence joins TRBV7-9 and TRBJ1-2; 9 bases agree with TRBD1. The junction had 3 bases not matched to a gene; V was cut back by 5 bases and J by 8 bases. Per the germline V gene, CDR1 is SEHNR and CDR2 is FQNEAQ (reference sequence). CDR3 size: 12 residues.

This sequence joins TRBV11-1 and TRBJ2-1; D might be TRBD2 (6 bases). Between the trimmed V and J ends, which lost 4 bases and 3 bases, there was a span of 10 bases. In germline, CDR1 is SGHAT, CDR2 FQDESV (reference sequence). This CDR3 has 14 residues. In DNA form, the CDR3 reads TGTGCCAGCAGCTCCCGGGGGAACTACAATGAGCAGTTCTTC. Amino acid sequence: CASSSRGNYNEQFF. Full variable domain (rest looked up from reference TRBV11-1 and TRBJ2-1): EAEVAQSPRYKITEKSQAVAFWCDPISGHATLYWYRQILGQGPELLVQFQDESVVDDSQLPKDRFSAERLKGVDSTLKIQPAELGDSAMYLCASSSRGNYNEQFFGPGTRLTVL.

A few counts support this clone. The CDR3 region is CASSQTGYTEAFF. The CDR3 DNA reads TGTGCCAGCAGTCAAACAGGGTACACTGAAGCTTTCTTT. This chain uses TRBV27 with TRBJ1-1, with D perhaps TRBD1 (6 bases). The germline gives CDR1 MNHEY, CDR2 SMNVEV (reference sequence). The CDR3 totals 13 residues. Trimming left V 5 bases short and J 3 bases short, with 10 bases between.

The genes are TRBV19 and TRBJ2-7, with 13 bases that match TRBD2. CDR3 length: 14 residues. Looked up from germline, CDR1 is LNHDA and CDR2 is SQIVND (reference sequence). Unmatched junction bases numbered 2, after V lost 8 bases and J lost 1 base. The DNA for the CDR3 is TGTGCCAGTCGGACTAGCGGGGGTTCCTACGAGCAGTACTTC. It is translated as CASRTSGGSYEQYF.

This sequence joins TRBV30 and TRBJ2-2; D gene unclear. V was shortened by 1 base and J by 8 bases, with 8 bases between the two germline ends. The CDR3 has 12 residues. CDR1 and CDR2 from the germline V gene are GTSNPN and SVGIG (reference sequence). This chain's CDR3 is CAWSEESGELFF. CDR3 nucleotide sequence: TGTGCCTGGAGTGAAGAGTCGGGGGAGCTGTTTTTT.

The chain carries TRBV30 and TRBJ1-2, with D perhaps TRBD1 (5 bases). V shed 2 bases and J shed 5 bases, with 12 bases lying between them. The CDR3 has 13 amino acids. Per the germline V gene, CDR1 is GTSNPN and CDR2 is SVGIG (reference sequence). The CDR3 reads CAWSLDSTYGYTF. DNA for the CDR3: TGTGCCTGGAGTTTAGACAGCACATATGGCTACACCTTC.

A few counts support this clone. The DNA of the CDR3 is TGTGCCAGCACAACGGGGACAGGGGGGCGGGACACTGAAGCTTTCTTT. It encodes CASTTGTGGRDTEAFF. This chain connects TRBV9 to TRBJ1-1; 11 bases map to TRBD1. The germline V gene encodes CDR1 SGDLS and CDR2 YYNGEE. V was clipped by 6 bases and J by 3 bases; unmatched bases: 10. This CDR3 is built from 16 residues.

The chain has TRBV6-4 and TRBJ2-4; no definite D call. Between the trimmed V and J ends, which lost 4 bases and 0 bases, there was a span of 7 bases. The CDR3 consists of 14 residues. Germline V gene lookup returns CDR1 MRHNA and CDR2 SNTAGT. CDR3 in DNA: TGTGCCAGCAGTGCCCGACTAGCCAAAAACATTCAGTACTTC. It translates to CASSARLAKNIQYF.

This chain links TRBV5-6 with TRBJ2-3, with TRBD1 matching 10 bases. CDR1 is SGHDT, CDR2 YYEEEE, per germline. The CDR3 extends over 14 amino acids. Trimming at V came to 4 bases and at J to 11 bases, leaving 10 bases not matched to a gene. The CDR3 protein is CASSLIRTGGLQYF. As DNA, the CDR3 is TGTGCCAGCAGCCTCATCCGGACAGGGGGTTTGCAGTATTTT.

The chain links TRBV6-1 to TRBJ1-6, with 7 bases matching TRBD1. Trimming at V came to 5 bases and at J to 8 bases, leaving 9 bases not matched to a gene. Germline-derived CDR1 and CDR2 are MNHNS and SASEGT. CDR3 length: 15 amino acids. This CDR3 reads CASSRTGGMDSPLHF. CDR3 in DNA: TGTGCCAGCAGTAGGACAGGCGGCATGGATTCACCCCTCCACTTT.

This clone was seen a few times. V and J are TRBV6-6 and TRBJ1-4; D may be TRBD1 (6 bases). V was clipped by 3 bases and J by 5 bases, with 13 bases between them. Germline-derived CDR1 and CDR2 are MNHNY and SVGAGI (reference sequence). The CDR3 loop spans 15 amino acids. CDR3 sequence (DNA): TGTGCCAGCAGTTATTTGGACAGCGTCAATGAAAAACTGTTTTTT. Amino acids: CASSYLDSVNEKLFF.

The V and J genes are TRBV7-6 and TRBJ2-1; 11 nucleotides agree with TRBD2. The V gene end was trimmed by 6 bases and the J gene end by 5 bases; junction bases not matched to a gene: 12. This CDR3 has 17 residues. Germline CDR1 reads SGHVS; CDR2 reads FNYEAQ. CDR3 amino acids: CASSELGPGLADNEQFF. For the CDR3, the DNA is TGTGCCAGCAGTGAGTTAGGACCGGGACTAGCGGACAATGAGCAGTTCTTC. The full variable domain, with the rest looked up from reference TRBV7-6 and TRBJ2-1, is GAGVSQSPRYKVTKRGQDVALRCDPISGHVSLYWYRQALGQGPEFLTYFNYEAQQDKSGLPNDRFSAERPEGSISTLTIQRTEQRDSAMYRCASSELGPGLADNEQFFGPGTRLTVL.

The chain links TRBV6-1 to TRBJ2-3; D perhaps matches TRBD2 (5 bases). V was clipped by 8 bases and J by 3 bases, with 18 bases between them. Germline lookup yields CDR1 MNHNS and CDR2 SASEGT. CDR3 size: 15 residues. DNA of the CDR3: TGTGCCAGCGGACTTGGCGGCAGGAAAACAGATACGCAGTATTTT. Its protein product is CASGLGGRKTDTQYF.

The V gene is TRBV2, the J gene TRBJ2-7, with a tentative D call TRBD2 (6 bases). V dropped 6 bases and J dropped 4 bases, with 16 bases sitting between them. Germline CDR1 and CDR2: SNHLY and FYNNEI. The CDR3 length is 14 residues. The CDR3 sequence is CASSLSSGHYEQYF. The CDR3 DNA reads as TGTGCCAGCAGCCTCTCCAGCGGGCATTACGAGCAGTACTTC.

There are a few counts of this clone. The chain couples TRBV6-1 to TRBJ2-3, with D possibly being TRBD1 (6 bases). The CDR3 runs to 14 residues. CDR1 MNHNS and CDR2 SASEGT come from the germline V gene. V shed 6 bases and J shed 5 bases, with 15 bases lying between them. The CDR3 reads CASRDRARGDTQYF. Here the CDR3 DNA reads TGTGCCAGCAGGGACAGAGCTCGGGGAGATACGCAGTATTTT.

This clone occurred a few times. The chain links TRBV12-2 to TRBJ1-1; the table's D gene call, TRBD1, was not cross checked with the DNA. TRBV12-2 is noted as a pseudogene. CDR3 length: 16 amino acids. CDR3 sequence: CASRASPDTGWTEAFF. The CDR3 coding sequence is TGTGCAAGTCGCGCGTCGCCGGACACGGGTTGGACTGAAGCTTTCTTT.

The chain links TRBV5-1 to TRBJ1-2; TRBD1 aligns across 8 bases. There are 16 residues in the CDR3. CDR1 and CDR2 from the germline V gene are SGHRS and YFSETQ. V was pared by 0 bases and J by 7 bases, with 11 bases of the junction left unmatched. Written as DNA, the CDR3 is TGCGCCAGCAGCTTGGAAGGACAGGGTCCGCGGGGTGGCTACACCTTC. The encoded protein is CASSLEGQGPRGGYTF.

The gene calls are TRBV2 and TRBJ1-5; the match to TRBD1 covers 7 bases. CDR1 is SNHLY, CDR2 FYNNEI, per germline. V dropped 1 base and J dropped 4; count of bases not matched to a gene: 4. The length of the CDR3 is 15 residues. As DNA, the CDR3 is TGTGCCAGCAGTGAAGGGACAGGTATGAATCAGCCCCAGCATTTT. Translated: CASSEGTGMNQPQHF.

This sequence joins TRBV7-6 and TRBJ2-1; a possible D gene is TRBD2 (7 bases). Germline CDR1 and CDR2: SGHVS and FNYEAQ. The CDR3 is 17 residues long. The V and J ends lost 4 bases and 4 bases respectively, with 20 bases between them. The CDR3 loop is CASSSRGAGEEYNEQFF. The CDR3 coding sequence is TGTGCCAGCAGCTCCCGGGGGGCGGGGGAGGAATACAATGAGCAGTTCTTC.

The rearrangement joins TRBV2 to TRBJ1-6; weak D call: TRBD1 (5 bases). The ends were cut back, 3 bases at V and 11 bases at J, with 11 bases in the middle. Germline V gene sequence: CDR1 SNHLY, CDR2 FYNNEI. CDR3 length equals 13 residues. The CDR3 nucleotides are TGTGCCAGCAGTGAGGTCAGGGCAGCACCCCTCCACTTT. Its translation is CASSEVRAAPLHF.